Listed below are T cell receptor beta chains from one sample, sequenced in a study of T-cell reconstitution after alpha-beta-depleted transplantation in children. TCRdb called the PCR reads again in MiXCR, with one record for every CDR3 protein. The sample holds about 1,000,000 distinct CDR3 sequences; about 29% are singletons and the top ten take over 25%. This material consisted of PBMCs, mostly from graft donor cells, taken 360 days after TCRalphabeta/CD19-depleted stem cell transplant. The receptors originated from a boy under three years old who had a stem cell transplant for SCID, so the T cells may come from the graft donor. The CDR3 runs from the conserved cysteine through the conserved F or W.

15,TRBV20-1,CSAPPTRVSYNEQFF
15,TRBV9,CASSVDSGQGYEQFF
15,TRBV18,CASSPSQGSPATQYF
13,TRBV14,CASSQVESGSQYF
16,TRBV27,CASSLWGESAKNIQYF
15,TRBV7-6,CASSSSGQGFDEQFF
13,TRBV5-5,CATVLAGGHEQFF
14,TRBV24-1,CATSDGKTLSEQFF
11,TRBV5-8,CASTLAGRQYF
18,TRBV12-3/TRBV12-4,CASRKQGTGGYSNQPQHF
14,TRBV20-1,CSASKRGFRDEQYF
12,TRBV2,CASSRKGTEAFF
14,TRBV27,CASSPPGPLYEQYF
14,TRBV5-1,CASSFGYGDTEAFF
15,TRBV12-3/TRBV12-4,CASSLLGGQGEKLFF
13,TRBV12-3/TRBV12-4,CASSFGARYEQYF
12,TRBV14,CASSQDVHEQFF
15,TRBV12-3/TRBV12-4,CASSLQVSSGNTIYF
14,TRBV4-1,CASSQVSPNYGYTF
15,TRBV5-8,CASSRSGNTGTEAFF
15,TRBV11-2,CASSLRTAQGTEAFF
16,TRBV5-6,CASSLGGPLAKNIQYF
15,TRBV4-3,CASSHERTGEDTQYF
15,TRBV12-3/TRBV12-4,CASSLPGFNTQTQYF
16,TRBV12-3/TRBV12-4,CASSAPGLEAYNEQFF
17,TRBV6-2/TRBV6-3,CASSYSTSLAVAGELFF
12,TRBV10-3,CAISELAFEQFF
14,TRBV20-1,CSASTLALSGELFF
16,TRBV6-5,CASSYRSGTGHNEQFF
16,TRBV7-9,CASSGTSGGTYNEQFF
13,TRBV3-1,CASSQGSQAENEF
16,TRBV4-1,CASSQEQTLGPYEQYF
14,TRBV5-1,CASSLAGPGNTIYF
13,TRBV20-1,CSARGASYNEQFF
17,TRBV7-3,CASSLSGARASTDTQYF
11,TRBV18,CASSPKDTIYF
16,TRBV18,CASSQSPRTGHNEQYF
14,TRBV12-3/TRBV12-4,CASSYGTVTQPQHF
16,TRBV12-3/TRBV12-4,CASKMGLATKRETQYF
14,TRBV3-1,CASSPAGAIETQYF
15,TRBV5-1,CASSLDHGRYTEAFF
12,TRBV5-6,CASSAYNNEQFF
15,TRBV10-2,CASSEWGLVTDTQYF
17,TRBV14,CASSQVAASGSYNEQFF
14,TRBV15,CATSARSGGNTIYF